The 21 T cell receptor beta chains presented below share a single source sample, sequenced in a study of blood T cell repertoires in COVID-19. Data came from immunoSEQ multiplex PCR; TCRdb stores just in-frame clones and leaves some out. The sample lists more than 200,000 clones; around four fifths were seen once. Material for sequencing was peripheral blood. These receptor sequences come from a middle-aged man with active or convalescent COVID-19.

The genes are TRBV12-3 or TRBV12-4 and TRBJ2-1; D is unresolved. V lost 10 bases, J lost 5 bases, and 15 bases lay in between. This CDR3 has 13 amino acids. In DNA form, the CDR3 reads TGTGCCACAACGGAAGACATTAACAATGAGCAGTTCTTC. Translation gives CATTEDINNEQFF.

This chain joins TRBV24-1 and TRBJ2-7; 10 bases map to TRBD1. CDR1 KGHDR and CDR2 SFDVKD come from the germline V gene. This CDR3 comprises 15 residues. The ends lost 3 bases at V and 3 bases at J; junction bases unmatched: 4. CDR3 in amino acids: CATSDGDRGFYEQYF. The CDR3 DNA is TGTGCCACCAGTGATGGGGACAGGGGATTCTACGAGCAGTACTTC.

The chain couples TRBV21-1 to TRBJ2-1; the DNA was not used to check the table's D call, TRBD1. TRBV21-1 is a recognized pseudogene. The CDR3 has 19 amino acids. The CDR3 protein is CASSRPTLGQGTSGNEQFF. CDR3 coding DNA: TGTGCCAGCAGCAGGCCTACCCTCGGACAGGGAACGTCGGGCAATGAGCAGTTCTTC.

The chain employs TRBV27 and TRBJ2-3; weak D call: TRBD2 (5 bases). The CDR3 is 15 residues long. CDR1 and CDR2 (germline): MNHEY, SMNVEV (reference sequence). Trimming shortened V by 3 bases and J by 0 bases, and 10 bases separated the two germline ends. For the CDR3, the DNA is TGTGCCAGCAGTTTTTCGGCGGGCAGCACAGATACGCAGTATTTT. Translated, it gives CASSFSAGSTDTQYF.

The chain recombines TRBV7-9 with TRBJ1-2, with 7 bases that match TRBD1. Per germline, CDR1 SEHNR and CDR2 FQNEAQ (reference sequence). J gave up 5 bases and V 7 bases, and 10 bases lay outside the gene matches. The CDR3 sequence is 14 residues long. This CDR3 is CASNSPDREYGYTF. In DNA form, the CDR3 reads TGTGCCAGCAACTCCCCCGACAGGGAATATGGCTACACCTTC.

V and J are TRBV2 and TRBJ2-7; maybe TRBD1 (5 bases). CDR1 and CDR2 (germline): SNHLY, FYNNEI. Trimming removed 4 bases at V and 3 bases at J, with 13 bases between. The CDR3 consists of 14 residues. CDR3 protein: CASSAGIGVYEQYF. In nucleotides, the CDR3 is TGTGCCAGCAGTGCAGGGATTGGGGTCTACGAGCAGTACTTC.

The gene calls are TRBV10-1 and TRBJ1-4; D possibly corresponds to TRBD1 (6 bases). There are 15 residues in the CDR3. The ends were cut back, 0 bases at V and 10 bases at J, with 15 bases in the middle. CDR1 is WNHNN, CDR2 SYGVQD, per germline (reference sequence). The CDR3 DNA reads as TGCGCCAGCAGTGAGTCCCCAGGGGCAGGAGGAAAACTGTTTTTT. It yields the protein CASSESPGAGGKLFF.

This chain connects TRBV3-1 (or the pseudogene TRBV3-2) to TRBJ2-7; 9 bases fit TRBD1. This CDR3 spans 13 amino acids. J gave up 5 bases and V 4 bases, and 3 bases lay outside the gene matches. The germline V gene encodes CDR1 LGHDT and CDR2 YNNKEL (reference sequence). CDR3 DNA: TGTGCCAGCAGCCGGACAGGGGTCCACGAGCAGTACTTC. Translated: CASSRTGVHEQYF.

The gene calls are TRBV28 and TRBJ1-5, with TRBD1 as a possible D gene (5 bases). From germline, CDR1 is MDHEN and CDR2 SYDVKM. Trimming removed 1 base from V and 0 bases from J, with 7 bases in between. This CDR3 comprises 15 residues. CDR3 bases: TGTGCCAGCAGTTTATTTGACAGTAGCAATCAGCCCCAGCATTTT. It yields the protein CASSLFDSSNQPQHF.

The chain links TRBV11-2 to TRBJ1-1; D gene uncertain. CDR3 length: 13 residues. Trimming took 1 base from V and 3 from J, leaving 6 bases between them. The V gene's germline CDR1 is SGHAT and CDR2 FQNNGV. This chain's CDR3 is CASSLGSDTEAFF. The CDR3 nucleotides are TGTGCCAGCAGCTTAGGGTCAGACACTGAAGCTTTCTTT.

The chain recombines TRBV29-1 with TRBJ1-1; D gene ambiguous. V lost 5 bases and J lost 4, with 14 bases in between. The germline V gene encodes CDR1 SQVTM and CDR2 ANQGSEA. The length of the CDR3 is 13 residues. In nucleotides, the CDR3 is TGCAGCGTTTTTCGAGAGGGATCCACTGAAGCTTTCTTT. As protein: CSVFREGSTEAFF.

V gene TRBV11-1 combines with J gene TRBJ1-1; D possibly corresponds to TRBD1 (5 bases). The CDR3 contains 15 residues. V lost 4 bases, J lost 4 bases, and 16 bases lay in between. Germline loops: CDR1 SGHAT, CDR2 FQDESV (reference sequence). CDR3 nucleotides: TGTGCCAGCAGCTCTCAGGGTCTGGGTCCCACTGAAGCTTTCTTT. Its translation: CASSSQGLGPTEAFF.

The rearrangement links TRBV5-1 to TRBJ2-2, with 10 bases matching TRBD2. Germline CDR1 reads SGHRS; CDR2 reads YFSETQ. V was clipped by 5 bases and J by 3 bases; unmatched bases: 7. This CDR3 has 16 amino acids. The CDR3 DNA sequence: TGCGCCAGCAGAGCTAGCGGGGGCCCAGACACCGGGGAGCTGTTTTTT. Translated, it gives CASRASGGPDTGELFF.

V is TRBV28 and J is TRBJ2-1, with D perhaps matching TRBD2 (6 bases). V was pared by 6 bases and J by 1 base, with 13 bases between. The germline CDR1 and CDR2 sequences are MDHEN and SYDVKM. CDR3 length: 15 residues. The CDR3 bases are TGTGCCAGCAGCCCTGCTAGCGCTTCCTACAATGAGCAGTTCTTC. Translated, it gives CASSPASASYNEQFF. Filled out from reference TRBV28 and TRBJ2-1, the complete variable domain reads DVKVTQSSRYLVKRTGEKVFLECVQDMDHENMFWYRQDPGLGLRLIYFSYDVKMKEKGDIPEGYSVSREKKERFSLILESASTNQTSMYLCASSPASASYNEQFFGPGTRLTVL.

The CDR3 nucleotides read TGCGCCAGCAGCCTGGGACAGGCTACAGATACGCAGTATTTT. Protein product: CASSLGQATDTQYF. The chain is built from TRBV5-1 and TRBJ2-3; TRBD1 matches at 8 bases. Germline V CDR1 and CDR2: SGHRS, YFSETQ. There are 14 residues in the CDR3. V lost 4 bases, J lost 3 bases, and 4 bases stayed unmatched.

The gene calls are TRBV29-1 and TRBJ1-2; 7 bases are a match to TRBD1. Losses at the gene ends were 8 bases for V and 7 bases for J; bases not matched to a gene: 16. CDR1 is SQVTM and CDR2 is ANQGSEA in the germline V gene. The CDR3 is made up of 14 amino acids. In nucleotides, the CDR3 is TGCAGCTCTGAGGAGGGGGCGGCCTGGGGTGGCTACACCTTC. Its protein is CSSEEGAAWGGYTF. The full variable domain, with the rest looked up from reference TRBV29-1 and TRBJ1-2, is SAVISQKPSRDICQRGTSLTIQCQVDSQVTMMFWYRQQPGQSLTLIATANQGSEATYESGFVIDKFPISRPNLTFSTLTVSNMSPEDSSIYLCSSEEGAAWGGYTFGSGTRLTVV.

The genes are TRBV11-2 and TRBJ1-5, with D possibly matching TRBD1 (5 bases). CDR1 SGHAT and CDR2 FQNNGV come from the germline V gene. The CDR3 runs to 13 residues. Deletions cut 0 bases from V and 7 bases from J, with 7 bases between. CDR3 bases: TGTGCCAGCAGCTTAGATCGGGGGCAGCCCCAGCATTTT. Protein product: CASSLDRGQPQHF.

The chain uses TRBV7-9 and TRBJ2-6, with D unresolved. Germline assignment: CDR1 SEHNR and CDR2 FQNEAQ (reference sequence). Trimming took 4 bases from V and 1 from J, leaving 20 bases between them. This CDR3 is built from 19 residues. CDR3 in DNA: TGTGCCAGCAGCTCCCAGACGCGGTACTCTTTGTCTGGGGCCAACGTCCTGACTTTC. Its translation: CASSSQTRYSLSGANVLTF. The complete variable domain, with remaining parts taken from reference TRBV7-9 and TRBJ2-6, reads DTGVSQNPRHKITKRGQNVTFRCDPISEHNRLYWYRQTLGQGPEFLTYFQNEAQLEKSRLLSDRFSAERPKGSFSTLEIQRTEQGDSAMYLCASSSQTRYSLSGANVLTFGAGSRLTVL.

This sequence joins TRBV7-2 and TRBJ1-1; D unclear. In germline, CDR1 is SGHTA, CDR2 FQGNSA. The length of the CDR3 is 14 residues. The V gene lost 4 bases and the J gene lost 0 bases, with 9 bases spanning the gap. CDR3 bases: TGTGCCAGCAGCTACGGGAGTGTGAACACTGAAGCTTTCTTT. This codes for CASSYGSVNTEAFF.

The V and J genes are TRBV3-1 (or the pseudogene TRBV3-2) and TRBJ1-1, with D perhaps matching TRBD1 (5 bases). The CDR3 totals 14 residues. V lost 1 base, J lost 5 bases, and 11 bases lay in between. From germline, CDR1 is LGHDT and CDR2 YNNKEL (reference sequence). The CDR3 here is CASSQAGGGTEAFF. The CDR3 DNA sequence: TGTGCCAGCAGCCAAGCTGGGGGGGGGACTGAAGCTTTCTTT.

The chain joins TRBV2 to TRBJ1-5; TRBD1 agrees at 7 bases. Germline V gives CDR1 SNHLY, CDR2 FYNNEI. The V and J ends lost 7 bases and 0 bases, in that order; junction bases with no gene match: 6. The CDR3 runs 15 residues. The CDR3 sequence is CASNTGEYSNQPQHF. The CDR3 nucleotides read TGTGCCAGCAATACAGGGGAATATAGCAATCAGCCCCAGCATTTT.